Listed below are T cell receptor beta chains from one sample, sequenced in a study of technical replicates of blood from a handful of donors. Produced via immunoSEQ multiplex PCR; TCRdb's table is partial and in-frame only. Of more than 90,000 clones detected, about 94% appear once; the ten largest clones hold 0.2% to 0.25%. Sample: T cells isolated from PBMCs. The source is a human donor in good health. CDR3s include the opening cysteine and the closing phenylalanine or tryptophan. Each record gives: J gene, D gene, clone size, V gene, CDR3 DNA, CDR3 protein. A D gene is named only where the DNA matches it firmly. Where a row states a size, it is once, few, many or the class of an expanded clone; other rows omit it.

J: TRBJ2-5
D: TRBD2
size: once
V: TRBV5-1
DNA: TGCGCCAGCAGCGATAGAGGGCGGGAGGTCTGGGAGACCCAGTACTTC
CDR3: CASSDRGREVWETQYF

J: TRBJ2-5
D: TRBD1
size: NA
V: TRBV9
DNA: TGTGCCAGCAGCGGACAGGGTCAGACCCAGTACTTC
CDR3: CASSGQGQTQYF

J: TRBJ2-1
D: NA
size: NA
V: TRBV5-1
DNA: TGCGCCAGCAGCTTAGCGGTAAGATCCTACAATGAGCAGTTCTTC
CDR3: CASSLAVRSYNEQFF

J: TRBJ1-2
D: NA
size: NA
V: TRBV4-2
DNA: TGTGCCAGCAGCCAAGAAGGGATTCAGGGGCGCGGCTATGGCCACACCTTC
CDR3: CASSQEGIQGRGYGHTF

J: TRBJ2-5
D: TRBD1
size: NA
V: TRBV19
DNA: TGTGCCAGTAGTCCCATCGACAGGGATGCGGAGACCCAGTACTTC
CDR3: CASSPIDRDAETQYF

J: TRBJ2-2
D: TRBD2
size: NA
V: TRBV7-2
DNA: TGTGCCAGCAGCTTGGAAAGCGGGGGGGCCAGAACCGGGGAGCTGTTTTTT
CDR3: CASSLESGGARTGELFF

J: TRBJ2-1
D: TRBD2
size: NA
V: TRBV15
DNA: TGTGCCACCAGCAGAGAGGGGACTAGCGTCAATGAGCAGTTCTTC
CDR3: CATSREGTSVNEQFF

J: TRBJ2-7
D: TRBD1
size: NA
V: TRBV7-9
DNA: TGTGCCAGCAGCTTAGTTTATGAGGGGACAGGGGAGCAGTACTTC
CDR3: CASSLVYEGTGEQYF

J: TRBJ2-1
D: TRBD2
size: NA
V: TRBV29-1
DNA: TGCAGCTATGGGACTAGCGGGGGTGACAATGAGCAGTTCTTC
CDR3: CSYGTSGGDNEQFF

J: TRBJ1-2
D: NA
size: NA
V: TRBV11-2
DNA: TGTGCCAGCAGCCGGCAAGGGACTGAGTCCGGGCTCTATGGCTACACCTTC
CDR3: CASSRQGTESGLYGYTF

J: TRBJ1-5
D: TRBD1
size: NA
V: TRBV2
DNA: TGTGCCAGCAGTGAAGTAGGGGGACAGCTCAATCAGCCCCAGCATTTT
CDR3: CASSEVGGQLNQPQHF

J: TRBJ2-5
D: NA
size: NA
V: TRBV15
DNA: TGTGCCACCAGCAGAGATCTACTAGCCGGAGAGACCCAGTACTTC
CDR3: CATSRDLLAGETQYF

J: TRBJ2-3
D: TRBD2
size: NA
V: TRBV29-1
DNA: TGCAGCGTTGAAGATCTCTCCCTCGTTGAAGGACTAGCGGGCCCCCCCACAGATACGCAGTATTTT
CDR3: CSVEDLSLVEGLAGPPTDTQYF

J: TRBJ1-1
D: TRBD1
size: NA
V: TRBV6-4
DNA: TGTGCCAGCAGTGTTGAGGGGGCAAACACTGAAGCTTTCTTT
CDR3: CASSVEGANTEAFF

J: TRBJ2-1
D: NA
size: NA
V: TRBV6-5
DNA: TGTGCCAGCAGTTACTCGTATGAGAATGAGCAGTTCTTC
CDR3: CASSYSYENEQFF

J: TRBJ2-5
D: TRBD2
size: NA
V: TRBV29-1
DNA: TGCAGCGTTGAAGACCTTGGACTAGCGAGCGCAGAGACCCAGTACTTC
CDR3: CSVEDLGLASAETQYF

J: TRBJ1-1
D: NA
size: NA
V: TRBV10-3
DNA: TGTGCCATCAGTGAGTCAGAGGTAGAGGGGGACACTGAAGCTTTCTTT
CDR3: CAISESEVEGDTEAFF

J: TRBJ2-7
D: NA
size: NA
V: TRBV25-1
DNA: TGTGCCAGCAGTGCGCCCGGGTCCGAGCAGTACTTC
CDR3: CASSAPGSEQYF

J: TRBJ1-3
D: NA
size: once
V: TRBV5-6
DNA: TGTGCCAGCAGCTTCCACCGGGGTGTGGTGGACACCATATATTTT
CDR3: CASSFHRGVVDTIYF

J: TRBJ1-4
D: TRBD1
size: NA
V: TRBV5-5
DNA: TGTGCCAGCAGCTTGGGACAGGGCAATGAAAAACTGTTTTTT
CDR3: CASSLGQGNEKLFF

J: TRBJ2-7
D: NA
size: NA
V: TRBV15
DNA: TGTGCCACCAGCAGAGACTCCTCCGAGCAGTACTTC
CDR3: CATSRDSSEQYF

J: TRBJ1-1
D: TRBD1
size: NA
V: TRBV5-5
DNA: TGTGCCAGCAGCCCAGGGCTGGAGAACAGGGGTGTCACTGAAGCTTTCTTT
CDR3: CASSPGLENRGVTEAFF